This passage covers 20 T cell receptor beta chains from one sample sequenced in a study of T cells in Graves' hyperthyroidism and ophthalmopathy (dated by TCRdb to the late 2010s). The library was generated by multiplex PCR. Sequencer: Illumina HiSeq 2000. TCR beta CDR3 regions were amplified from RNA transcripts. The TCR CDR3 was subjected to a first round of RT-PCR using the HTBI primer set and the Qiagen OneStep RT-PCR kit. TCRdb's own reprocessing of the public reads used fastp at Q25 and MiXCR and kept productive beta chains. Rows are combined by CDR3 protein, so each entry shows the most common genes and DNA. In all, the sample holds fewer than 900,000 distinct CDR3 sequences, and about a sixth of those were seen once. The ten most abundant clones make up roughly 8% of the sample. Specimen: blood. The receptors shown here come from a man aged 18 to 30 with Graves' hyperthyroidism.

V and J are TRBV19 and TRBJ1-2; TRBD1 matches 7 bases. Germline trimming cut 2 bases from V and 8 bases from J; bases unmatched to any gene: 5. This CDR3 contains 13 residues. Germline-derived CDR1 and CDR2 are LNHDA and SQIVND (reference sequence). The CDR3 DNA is TGTGCCAGTAGTATAAGGAGGGGGCAGGGCTACACCTTC. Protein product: CASSIRRGQGYTF.

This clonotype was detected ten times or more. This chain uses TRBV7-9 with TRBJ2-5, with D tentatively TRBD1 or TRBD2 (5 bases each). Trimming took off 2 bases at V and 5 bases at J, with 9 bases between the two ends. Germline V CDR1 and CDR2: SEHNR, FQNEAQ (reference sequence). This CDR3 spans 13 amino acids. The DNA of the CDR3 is TGTGCCAGCAGCTTATACGAGGGGGAGACCCAGTACTTC. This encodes CASSLYEGETQYF.

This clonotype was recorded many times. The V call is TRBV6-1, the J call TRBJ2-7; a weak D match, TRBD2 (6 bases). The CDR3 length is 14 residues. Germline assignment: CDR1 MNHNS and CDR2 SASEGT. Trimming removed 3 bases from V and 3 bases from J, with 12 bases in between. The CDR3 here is CASSDGHGGYEQYF. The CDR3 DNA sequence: TGTGCCAGCAGTGACGGACACGGGGGCTACGAGCAGTACTTC.

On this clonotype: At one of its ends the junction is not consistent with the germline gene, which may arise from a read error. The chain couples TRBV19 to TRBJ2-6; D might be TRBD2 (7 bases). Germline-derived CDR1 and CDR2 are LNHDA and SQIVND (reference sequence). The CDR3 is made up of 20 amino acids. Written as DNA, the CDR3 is TGTGCCAGTAGTTTAGAGTTAATGGGGGGGACAAGCTCTGGGGCCAACGTCCTGACTTTC. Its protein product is CASSLELMGGTSSGANVLTF.

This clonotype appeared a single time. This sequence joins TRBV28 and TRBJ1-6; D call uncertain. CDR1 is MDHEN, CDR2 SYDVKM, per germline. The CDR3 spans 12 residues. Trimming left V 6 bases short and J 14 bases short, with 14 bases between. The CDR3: CASSDPGGTLHF. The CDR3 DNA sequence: TGTGCCAGCAGCGACCCGGGCGGCACCCTCCACTTT.

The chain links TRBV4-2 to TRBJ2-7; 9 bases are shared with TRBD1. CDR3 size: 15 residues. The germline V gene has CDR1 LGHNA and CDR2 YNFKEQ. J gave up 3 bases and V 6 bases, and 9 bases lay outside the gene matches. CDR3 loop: CASSPRQGGYYEQYF. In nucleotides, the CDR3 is TGTGCCAGCAGTCCCAGACAGGGGGGATACTACGAGCAGTACTTC.

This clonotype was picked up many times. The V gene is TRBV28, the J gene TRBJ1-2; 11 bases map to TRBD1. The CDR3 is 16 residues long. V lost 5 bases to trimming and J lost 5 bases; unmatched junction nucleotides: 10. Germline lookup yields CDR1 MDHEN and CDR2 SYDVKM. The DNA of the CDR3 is TGTGCCAGCAGTCCAACCGGGACAGGGGGTCATTATGGCTACACCTTC. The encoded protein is CASSPTGTGGHYGYTF.

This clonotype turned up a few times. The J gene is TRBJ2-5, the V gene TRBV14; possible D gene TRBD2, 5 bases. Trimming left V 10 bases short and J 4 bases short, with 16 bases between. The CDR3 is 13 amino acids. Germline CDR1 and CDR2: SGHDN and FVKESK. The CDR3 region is CATRPPGTETQYF. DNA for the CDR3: TGTGCCACCCGACCCCCGGGAACAGAGACCCAGTACTTC.

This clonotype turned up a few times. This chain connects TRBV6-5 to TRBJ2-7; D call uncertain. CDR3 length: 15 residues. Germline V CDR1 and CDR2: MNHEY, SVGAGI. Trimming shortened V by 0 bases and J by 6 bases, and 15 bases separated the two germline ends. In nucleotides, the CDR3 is TGTGCCAGCAGTTACTCGACGAGTCAGGCGGTCGAGCAGTACTTC. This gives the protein CASSYSTSQAVEQYF.

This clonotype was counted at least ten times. The CDR3, as DNA: TGTGCCAGCAGTTTCCCGGACAGGTTCTACAATGAGCAGTTCTTC. Its translation: CASSFPDRFYNEQFF. The J gene is TRBJ2-1, the V gene TRBV6-2 or TRBV6-3; 7 nucleotides agree with TRBD1. This CDR3 spans 15 amino acids. Trimming took 4 bases from V and 3 from J; bases not matched to a gene: 6. Germline V gene lookup returns CDR1 MNHEY and CDR2 SVGEGT.

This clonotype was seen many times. The CDR3 DNA sequence: TGTGCCAGCCCCCTAGCGGGCTCCTACAATGAGCAGTTCTTC. Its translation is CASPLAGSYNEQFF. This chain connects TRBV2 to TRBJ2-1; 8 bases match TRBD2. This CDR3 contains 14 residues. Germline assignment: CDR1 SNHLY and CDR2 FYNNEI. The V gene end was trimmed by 8 bases and the J gene end by 0 bases; junction bases not matched to a gene: 3.

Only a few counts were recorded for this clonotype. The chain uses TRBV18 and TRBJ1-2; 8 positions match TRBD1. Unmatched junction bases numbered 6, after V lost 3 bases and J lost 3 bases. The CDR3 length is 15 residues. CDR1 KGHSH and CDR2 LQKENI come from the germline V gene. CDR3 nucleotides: TGTGCCAGCTCACCCCGGACAGGGAGCGACTATGGCTACACCTTC. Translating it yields CASSPRTGSDYGYTF.

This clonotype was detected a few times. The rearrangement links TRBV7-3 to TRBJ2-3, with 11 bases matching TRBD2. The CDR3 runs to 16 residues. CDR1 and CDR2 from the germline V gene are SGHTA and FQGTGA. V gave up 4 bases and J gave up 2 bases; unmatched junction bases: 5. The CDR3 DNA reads TGTGCCAGCAGCTCTAGCGGGAGGTCCAACACAGATACGCAGTATTTT. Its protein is CASSSSGRSNTDTQYF.

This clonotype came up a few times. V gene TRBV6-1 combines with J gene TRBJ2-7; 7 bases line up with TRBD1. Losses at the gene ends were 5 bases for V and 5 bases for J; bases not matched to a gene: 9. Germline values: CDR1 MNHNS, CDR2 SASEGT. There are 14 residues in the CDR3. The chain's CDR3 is CASSSKQGSDEQYF. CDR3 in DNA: TGTGCCAGCAGTTCAAAACAGGGGTCCGACGAGCAGTACTTC.

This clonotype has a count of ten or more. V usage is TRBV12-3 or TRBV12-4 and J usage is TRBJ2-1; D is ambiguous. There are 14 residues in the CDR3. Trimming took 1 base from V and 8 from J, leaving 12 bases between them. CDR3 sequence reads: CASSLEPARDEQFF. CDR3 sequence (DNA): TGTGCCAGCAGTTTAGAACCGGCCCGCGATGAGCAGTTCTTC.

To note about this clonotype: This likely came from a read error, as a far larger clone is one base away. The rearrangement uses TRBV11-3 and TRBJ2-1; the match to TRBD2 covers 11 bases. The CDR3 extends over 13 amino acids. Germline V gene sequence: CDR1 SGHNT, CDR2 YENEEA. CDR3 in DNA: TGTGCCAGCAGCCTAGCGGGAGGAGATGAGCAGCTCTTC. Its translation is CASSLAGGDEQLF.

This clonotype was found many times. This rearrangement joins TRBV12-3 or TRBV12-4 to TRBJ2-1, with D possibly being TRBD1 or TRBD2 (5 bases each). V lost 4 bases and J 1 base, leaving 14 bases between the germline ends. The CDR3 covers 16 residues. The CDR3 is CASSWGTRGSYNEQFF. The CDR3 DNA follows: TGTGCCAGCAGTTGGGGGACGCGCGGGTCCTACAATGAGCAGTTCTTC.

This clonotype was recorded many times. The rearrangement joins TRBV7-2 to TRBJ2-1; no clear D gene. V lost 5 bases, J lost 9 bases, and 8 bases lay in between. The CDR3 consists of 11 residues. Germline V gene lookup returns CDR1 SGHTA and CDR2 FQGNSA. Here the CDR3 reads CASSAQVEQFF. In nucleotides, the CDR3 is TGTGCCAGCAGCGCCCAGGTTGAGCAGTTCTTC.

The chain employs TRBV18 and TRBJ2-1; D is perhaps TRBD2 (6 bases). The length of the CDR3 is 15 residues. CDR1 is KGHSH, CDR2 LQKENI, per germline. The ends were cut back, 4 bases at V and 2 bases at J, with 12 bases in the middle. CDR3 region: CASSRPSEAYNEQFF. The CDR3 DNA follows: TGTGCCAGCTCACGCCCTAGCGAGGCCTACAATGAGCAGTTCTTC.

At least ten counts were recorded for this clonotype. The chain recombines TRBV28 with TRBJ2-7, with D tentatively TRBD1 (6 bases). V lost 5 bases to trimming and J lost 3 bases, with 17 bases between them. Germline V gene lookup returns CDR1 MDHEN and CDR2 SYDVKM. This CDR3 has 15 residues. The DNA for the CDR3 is TGTGCCAGCAGTAAACGGCCCAGGGGCCTCTACGAGCAGTACTTC. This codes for CASSKRPRGLYEQYF.